These 20 T cell receptor beta chains were sequenced from one sample in a study of high-grade serous ovarian cancer treatment subgroups. Tumor samples were taken before definitive surgery or chemotherapy. The protocol was immunoSEQ multiplex PCR, while the TCRdb copy is restricted to in-frame clones and leaves out a portion. The table shows approximately 40,000 clones, with approximately 80% occurring only once. The sample taken for sequencing was tumor tissue. The origin of the receptors is a human donor with high-grade serous ovarian cancer.

The chain couples TRBV28 to TRBJ2-2; no firm D call. CDR3 size: 14 residues. V dropped 2 bases and J dropped 5 bases, with 9 bases sitting between them. Germline CDR1 is MDHEN and CDR2 is SYDVKM. The CDR3 region has the DNA TGTGCCAGCAGTTTACTCCCGTCAACCGGGGAGCTGTTTTTT. Translation gives CASSLLPSTGELFF.

This CDR3 is CASSLESYEQYF. The DNA for the CDR3 is TGTGCCAGCAGCTTAGAATCCTACGAGCAGTACTTC. V and J are TRBV7-9 and TRBJ2-7; D not resolved. The ends were cut back, 1 base at V and 1 base at J, with 2 bases in the middle. This CDR3 is 12 amino acids long. CDR1 is SEHNR and CDR2 is FQNEAQ in the germline V gene (reference sequence). Supplemented by reference TRBV7-9 and TRBJ2-7, the full variable domain reads DTGVSQNPRHKITKRGQNVTFRCDPISEHNRLYWYRQTLGQGPEFLTYFQNEAQLEKSRLLSDRFSAERPKGSFSTLEIQRTEQGDSAMYLCASSLESYEQYFGPGTRLTVT.

The rearrangement uses TRBV19 and TRBJ2-3; 10 positions agree with TRBD2. With V trimmed by 0 bases and J by 6 bases, 18 bases remained unmatched. The CDR3 has 20 residues. CDR1 and CDR2 (germline): LNHDA, SQIVND (reference sequence). The CDR3 region is CASSIEDYPGLAASPDTQYF. DNA for the CDR3: TGTGCCAGTAGTATAGAGGATTATCCCGGACTAGCGGCGTCCCCGGATACGCAGTATTTT.

V and J are TRBV5-1 and TRBJ2-5; a weak D match, TRBD1 (5 bases). V gave up 3 bases and J gave up 7 bases, with 7 bases separating them. Per germline, CDR1 SGHRS and CDR2 YFSETQ. The CDR3 spans 11 residues. The CDR3 here is CASSSTGTQYF. CDR3 DNA: TGCGCCAGCAGCTCTACAGGGACCCAGTACTTC.

The chain links TRBV7-9 to TRBJ2-7, with 7 bases identical to TRBD1. Germline CDR1 SEHNR, CDR2 FQNEAQ (reference sequence). The CDR3 is 14 residues long. With 5 bases clipped from V and 2 bases from J, the junction kept 6 bases outside the gene matches. The CDR3 protein is CASSPTGTAYEQYF. In nucleotides, the CDR3 is TGTGCCAGCAGCCCAACCGGGACAGCCTACGAGCAGTACTTC.

The genes are TRBV10-3 and TRBJ2-3, with a tentative D call TRBD1 (5 bases). With 11 bases removed from V and 0 bases from J, the gap between germline ends came to 15 bases. The CDR3 is 14 residues long. Germline loops: CDR1 ENHRY, CDR2 SYGVKD. The CDR3 sequence: CALTQGSSTDTQYF. The CDR3 bases are TGTGCCCTCACCCAGGGCTCTAGCACAGATACGCAGTATTTT.

The chain couples TRBV15 to TRBJ1-1, with 7 bases aligning to TRBD1. The trim removed 5 bases at V and 3 bases at J, leaving 6 bases unmatched. The CDR3 is made up of 14 amino acids. CDR1 and CDR2 from the germline V gene are LNHNV and YYDKDF (reference sequence). CDR3 DNA: TGTGCCACCAGCCCTTCAGGGGGATACACTGAAGCTTTCTTT. As protein: CATSPSGGYTEAFF.

This clone has only a few counts. J is TRBJ1-1 and V is TRBV5-4; D ambiguous. This CDR3 is 12 amino acids long. Germline CDR1 is SGHNT and CDR2 is YYREEE (reference sequence). V was clipped by 0 bases and J by 8 bases, with 8 bases between them. The CDR3 loop reads CASSLDSSEAFF. The CDR3 region has the DNA TGTGCCAGCAGCTTGGACAGTTCGGAAGCTTTCTTT.

V and J are TRBV28 and TRBJ2-6; 7 nucleotides match TRBD1. V dropped 3 bases and J dropped 2; count of bases not matched to a gene: 1. This CDR3 spans 15 amino acids. From germline, CDR1 is MDHEN and CDR2 SYDVKM. CDR3 loop: CASSLTGTGANVLTF. CDR3 sequence (DNA): TGTGCCAGCAGTTTGACAGGGACTGGGGCCAACGTCCTGACTTTC.

V and J are TRBV29-1 and TRBJ2-3; 8 positions agree with TRBD2. The CDR3 has 16 amino acids. Unmatched junction bases numbered 9, after V lost 2 bases and J lost 2 bases. Germline V CDR1 and CDR2: SQVTM, ANQGSEA. In DNA, the CDR3 is TGCAGCGTTGAATTTGGGCGGGGGGACCCCACAGATACGCAGTATTTT. Residues: CSVEFGRGDPTDTQYF.

V is TRBV5-1 and J is TRBJ2-3; TRBD2 aligns across 8 bases. The V gene end was trimmed by 1 base and the J gene end by 6 bases; junction bases not matched to a gene: 10. CDR1 SGHRS and CDR2 YFSETQ come from the germline V gene. The CDR3 loop spans 16 amino acids. The CDR3 spells CASSLQSGRGSDTQYF. The CDR3 DNA is TGCGCCAGCAGCTTGCAAAGCGGGAGAGGTTCGGATACGCAGTATTTT.

This clone was detected only a few times. The chain joins TRBV27 to TRBJ2-7, with D possibly matching TRBD2 (5 bases). V was pared by 2 bases and J by 4 bases, with 12 bases between. The CDR3 totals 14 residues. CDR1 MNHEY and CDR2 SMNVEV come from the germline V gene (reference sequence). CDR3 region: CASSLVGDGYEQYF. The DNA for the CDR3 is TGTGCCAGCAGTTTAGTGGGAGACGGATACGAGCAGTACTTC.

The J gene is TRBJ2-1, the V gene TRBV2; 8 positions match TRBD2. The CDR3 loop spans 15 amino acids. Trimming removed 4 bases from V and 8 bases from J; junction bases left unmatched: 10. CDR1 and CDR2 (germline): SNHLY, FYNNEI. CDR3 nucleotides: TGTGCCAGCAGTGCTAGCGGGTCCCCCATCGATGAGCAGTTCTTC. It is translated as CASSASGSPIDEQFF. Looking up the rest from reference TRBV2 and TRBJ2-1 gives the full variable domain: EPEVTQTPSHQVTQMGQEVILRCVPISNHLYFYWYRQILGQKVEFLVSFYNNEISEKSEIFDDQFSVERPDGSNFTLKIRSTKLEDSAMYFCASSASGSPIDEQFFGPGTRLTVL.

The V gene is TRBV4-1, the J gene TRBJ2-1; 8 bases align to TRBD1. The CDR3 extends over 16 amino acids. CDR1 and CDR2 from the germline V gene are MGHRA and YSYEKL. The V segment lost 6 bases and the J segment 1 base; nucleotides outside the gene matches: 8. The CDR3 protein is CASSLNRGKSYNEQFF. The CDR3 DNA is TGCGCCAGCAGTCTGAACAGGGGGAAATCCTACAATGAGCAGTTCTTC.

This clone was seen once. V gene TRBV30 combines with J gene TRBJ2-7, with 9 bases fitting TRBD1. Germline V CDR1 and CDR2: GTSNPN, SVGIG (reference sequence). V trimming: 5 bases; J trimming: 1 base; junction bases outside the gene matches: 3. The CDR3 extends over 13 amino acids. The CDR3 region is CAWVGQGSYEQYF. The CDR3 bases are TGTGCCTGGGTTGGACAGGGGTCCTACGAGCAGTACTTC. The whole variable domain, remainder taken from reference TRBV30 and TRBJ2-7, is SQTIHQWPATLVQPVGSPLSLECTVEGTSNPNLYWYRQAAGRGLQLLFYSVGIGQISSEVPQNLSASRPQDRQFILSSKKLLLSDSGFYLCAWVGQGSYEQYFGPGTRLTVT.

In DNA, the CDR3 is TGTGCCAGCAGCTTGGCCGGGGAAGACTATGGCTACACCTTC. Residues: CASSLAGEDYGYTF. This sequence joins TRBV5-8 and TRBJ1-2; D not resolved. The germline V and J ends were trimmed by 0 bases and 3 bases, with 9 bases remaining between them. Germline CDR1 and CDR2: SGHTS and YDEGEE. The CDR3 runs 14 residues.

The chain is built from TRBV11-2 and TRBJ2-5; D is unresolved. Trimming removed 1 base from V and 4 bases from J, with 1 base in between. CDR3 length: 11 amino acids. Looked up from germline, CDR1 is SGHAT and CDR2 is FQNNGV. CDR3 residues: CASSLVETQYF. In DNA form, the CDR3 reads TGTGCCAGCAGCTTAGTAGAGACCCAGTACTTC.

The chain uses TRBV21-1 and TRBJ1-3; the table's D call, TRBD1, has no DNA check behind it. TRBV21-1 is reported as a pseudogene. This CDR3 comprises 16 residues. This CDR3 is CASSKRQRFSGNTIYF. Here the CDR3 DNA reads TGTGCCAGCAGCAAACGACAGCGCTTCTCTGGAAACACCATATATTTT.

The gene calls are TRBV29-1 and TRBJ2-3; perhaps TRBD2 as D (5 bases). CDR3 size: 15 residues. Between the trimmed V and J ends, which lost 1 base and 3 bases, there was a span of 14 bases. The germline CDR1 and CDR2 sequences are SQVTM and ANQGSEA. This CDR3 reads CSVEGGPDQTDTQYF. CDR3 nucleotides: TGCAGCGTTGAAGGAGGGCCGGACCAGACAGATACGCAGTATTTT.

In regard to this clone: Within the sample, other DNA sequences also encode this same CDR3. This chain links TRBV5-1 with TRBJ1-1; D unclear. Trimming shortened V by 4 bases and J by 2 bases, and 12 bases separated the two germline ends. Germline V gene lookup returns CDR1 SGHRS and CDR2 YFSETQ. CDR3 size: 14 residues. CDR3 nucleotides: TGCGCCAGCAGCCCGTGGGGAGGCAACACTGAAGCTTTCTTT. Its protein is CASSPWGGNTEAFF.